Following are 13 T cell receptor beta chains from one sample sequenced in a study of T cells after posttransplantation cyclophosphamide. Generated by immunoSEQ multiplex PCR, the TCRdb table keeps only in-frame clones and is missing some. The repertoire shows 45,000 to 55,000 clones, none seen only once; the top ten take roughly 2%. The sample consisted of PBMCs. The receptors come from a man aged 35 to 55 in good health, CMV-negative, and a related stem cell transplant donor.

This clone occurred many times. The genes are TRBV28 and TRBJ2-2; no firm D call. Trimming took 8 bases from V and 6 from J, leaving 4 bases between them. CDR3 length: 10 residues. Germline V gives CDR1 MDHEN, CDR2 SYDVKM. In DNA, the CDR3 is TGTGCCAGCGGCCCCGGGGAGCTGTTTTTT. Encoded protein: CASGPGELFF.

As concerns this clone: This may arise from a read error, as a much more abundant clone is one base away. This chain joins TRBV5-6 and TRBJ2-5; TRBD1 agrees at 9 bases. The J call may be mistaken, given a closer DNA end match to TRBJ2-7. The V gene's germline CDR1 is SGHDT and CDR2 YYEEEE. CDR3 length: 14 residues. As DNA, the CDR3 is TGTGCCAGCAGCTTCGGGACAGGGACCTACGAGCAGTACTTC. Translation gives CASSFGTGTYEQYF.

This clone occurred many times. The V and J genes are TRBV27 and TRBJ2-1; D possibly corresponds to TRBD1 (5 bases). CDR1 is MNHEY and CDR2 is SMNVEV in the germline V gene (reference sequence). There are 14 residues in the CDR3. Trimming pared 6 bases from V and 5 bases from J, leaving 14 bases between. CDR3 region: CASRGQAGHNEQFF. The CDR3 bases are TGTGCCAGCAGAGGACAAGCCGGCCACAATGAGCAGTTCTTC.

Ten or more counts support this clone. This rearrangement joins TRBV28 to TRBJ2-3; D is perhaps TRBD2 (6 bases). V was shortened by 6 bases and J by 6 bases, with 16 bases between the two germline ends. Germline V gene sequence: CDR1 MDHEN, CDR2 SYDVKM. The CDR3 extends over 14 amino acids. CDR3 amino acids: CASSLSPRGDTQYF. CDR3 sequence (DNA): TGTGCCAGCAGCCTTTCCCCTCGGGGGGATACGCAGTATTTT.

The sample holds many counts of this clone. The chain combines TRBV9 with TRBJ2-7; the D gene is possibly TRBD2 (5 bases). The V gene's germline CDR1 is SGDLS and CDR2 YYNGEE. V was clipped by 0 bases and J by 4 bases, with 11 bases between them. The CDR3 sequence is 14 residues long. As DNA, the CDR3 is TGTGCCAGCAGCGTAGGAACTAGAACTTACGAGCAGTACTTC. Encoded protein: CASSVGTRTYEQYF.

This clone was recorded at least ten times. The chain links TRBV9 to TRBJ2-2; D is possibly TRBD1 (6 bases). Trimming cost V 0 bases and J 0 bases, with 9 bases left between them. The CDR3 has 16 residues. Per the germline V gene, CDR1 is SGDLS and CDR2 is YYNGEE. CDR3 coding DNA: TGTGCCAGCAGCGTAGGGGGACAACCGAACACCGGGGAGCTGTTTTTT. Amino acid sequence: CASSVGGQPNTGELFF.

This clone was recorded many times. The chain recombines TRBV11-3 with TRBJ2-1, with a possible D match to TRBD1 (5 bases). Trimming pared 1 base from V and 5 bases from J, leaving 9 bases between. Germline V gives CDR1 SGHNT, CDR2 YENEEA. The CDR3 is 14 residues long. CDR3 in DNA: TGTGCCAGCAGCTTAGCCCCGACAGACAATGAGCAGTTCTTC. It is translated as CASSLAPTDNEQFF.

This rearrangement joins TRBV28 to TRBJ1-4; D might be TRBD1 (5 bases). Trimming left V 4 bases short and J 0 bases short, with 15 bases between. This CDR3 has 17 residues. Germline loops: CDR1 MDHEN, CDR2 SYDVKM. CDR3: CASSYERQLATNEKLFF. The CDR3 DNA reads as TGTGCCAGCAGTTATGAACGACAGCTAGCAACTAATGAAAAACTGTTTTTT.

This clone was recorded at least ten times. The chain has TRBV5-6 and TRBJ1-2; 8 nucleotides align to TRBD1. V trimming: 3 bases; J trimming: 3 bases; junction bases outside the gene matches: 10. The CDR3 has 16 residues. CDR1 is SGHDT and CDR2 is YYEEEE in the germline V gene. The CDR3 DNA reads TGTGCCAGCAGCTCCGGGACAGGCGTCTCCCACTATGGCTACACCTTC. Residues: CASSSGTGVSHYGYTF.

The sample holds many counts of this clone. The J gene is TRBJ2-1, the V gene TRBV5-1; no definite D call. Trimming stripped 0 bases from V and 9 bases from J, with 4 bases between. Germline V gene sequence: CDR1 SGHRS, CDR2 YFSETQ. The CDR3 consists of 11 residues. The CDR3 sequence is CASSLGPEQFF. DNA for the CDR3: TGCGCCAGCAGCTTGGGGCCTGAGCAGTTCTTC. Supplemented by reference TRBV5-1 and TRBJ2-1, the full variable domain reads KAGVTQTPRYLIKTRGQQVTLSCSPISGHRSVSWYQQTPGQGLQFLFEYFSETQRNKGNFPGRFSGRQFSNSRSEMNVSTLELGDSALYLCASSLGPEQFFGPGTRLTVL.

This clone appeared many times. The gene calls are TRBV9 and TRBJ2-7; 10 bases fit TRBD2. V lost 4 bases to trimming and J lost 6 bases; unmatched junction nucleotides: 10. From germline, CDR1 is SGDLS and CDR2 YYNGEE. The CDR3 is 15 residues long. This CDR3 reads CASSSEREGQIEQYF. The CDR3 DNA reads TGTGCCAGCAGCTCGGAGCGGGAGGGCCAAATCGAGCAGTACTTC.

The rearrangement joins TRBV19 to TRBJ1-3, with D possibly being TRBD2 (6 bases). The J call may be mistaken, given a closer DNA end match to TRBJ2-2. The length of the CDR3 is 15 residues. Looked up from germline, CDR1 is LNHDA and CDR2 is SQIVND (reference sequence). The CDR3 here is CASSFAGPNTGELFF. Here the CDR3 DNA reads TGTGCCAGTAGTTTTGCGGGACCTAACACCGGGGAGCTGTTTTTT.

This clone was seen at least ten times. The chain has TRBV6-5 and TRBJ2-2, with TRBD2 as a possible D gene (6 bases). V was shortened by 7 bases and J by 0 bases, with 12 bases between the two germline ends. CDR3 size: 15 residues. Germline CDR1 reads MNHEY; CDR2 reads SVGAGI. The CDR3 DNA is TGTGCCAGCAAAGGGACTTACTCGAACACCGGGGAGCTGTTTTTT. Its translation is CASKGTYSNTGELFF.